This T cell receptor beta chain was identified in a study of cytomegalovirus exposure and HLA in healthy donors. The CDR3 sequence is 14 residues long. The germline V gene has CDR1 SNHLY and CDR2 FYNNEI. V was clipped by 6 bases and J by 0 bases, with 11 bases between them. Healthy bone marrow donors made up the donors. A multiplex PCR was run with 60 Vbeta primers and 13 Jbeta primers. This table comes from immunoSEQ multiplex PCR, and its TCRdb copy is limited to in-frame clones, with some not included. The sample has 140,000 to 150,000 clones; 61% are singletons. This receptor was taken from a male donor in good health and CMV-seronegative. The V and J genes are TRBV2 and TRBJ1-1; tentatively, D is TRBD1 (6 bases). Sequenced input: PBMCs. The CDR3 protein is CASRAGQMNTEAFF. CDR3 nucleotide sequence: TGTGCCAGCAGGGCAGGACAGATGAACACTGAAGCTTTCTTT.